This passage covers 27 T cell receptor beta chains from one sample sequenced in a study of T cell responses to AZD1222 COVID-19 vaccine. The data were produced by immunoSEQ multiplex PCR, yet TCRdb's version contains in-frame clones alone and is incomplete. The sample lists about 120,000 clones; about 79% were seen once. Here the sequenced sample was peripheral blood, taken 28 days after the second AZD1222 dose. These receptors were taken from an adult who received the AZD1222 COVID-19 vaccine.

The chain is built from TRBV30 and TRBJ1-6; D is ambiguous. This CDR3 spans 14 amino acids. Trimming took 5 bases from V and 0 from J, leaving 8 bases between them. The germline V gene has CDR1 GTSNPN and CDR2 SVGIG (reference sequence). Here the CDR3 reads CAWAVSSYNSPLHF. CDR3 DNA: TGTGCCTGGGCAGTTTCCTCCTATAATTCACCCCTCCACTTT.

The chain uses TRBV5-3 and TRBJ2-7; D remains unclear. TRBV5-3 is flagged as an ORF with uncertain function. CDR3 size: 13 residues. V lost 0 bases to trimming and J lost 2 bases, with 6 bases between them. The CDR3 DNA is TGTGCCAGAAGCTTGGGTGGGGCCTACGAGCAGTACTTC. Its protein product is CARSLGGAYEQYF.

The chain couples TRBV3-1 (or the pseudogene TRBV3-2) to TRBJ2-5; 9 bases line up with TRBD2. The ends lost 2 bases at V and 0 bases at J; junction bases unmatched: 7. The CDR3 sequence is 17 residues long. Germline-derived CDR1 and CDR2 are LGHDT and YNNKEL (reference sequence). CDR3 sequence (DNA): TGTGCCAGCAGCCAAACTGCGGGGGGGTTGTACCAAGAGACCCAGTACTTC. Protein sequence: CASSQTAGGLYQETQYF.

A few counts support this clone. CDR3 region: CASSWEGVGEQYF. The DNA of the CDR3 is TGTGCCAGCAGCTGGGAGGGGGTCGGCGAGCAGTACTTC. V and J are TRBV7-9 and TRBJ2-7; TRBD2 is a possible D gene (7 bases). CDR1 SEHNR and CDR2 FQNEAQ come from the germline V gene (reference sequence). This CDR3 has 13 amino acids. V dropped 4 bases and J dropped 6 bases, with 13 bases sitting between them.

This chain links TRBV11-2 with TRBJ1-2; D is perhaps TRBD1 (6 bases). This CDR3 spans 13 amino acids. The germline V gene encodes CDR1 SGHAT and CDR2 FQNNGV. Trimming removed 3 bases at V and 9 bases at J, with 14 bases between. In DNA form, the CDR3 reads TGTGCCAGCAGCTTCACCGGGACATCGAGCTACACCTTC. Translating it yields CASSFTGTSSYTF.

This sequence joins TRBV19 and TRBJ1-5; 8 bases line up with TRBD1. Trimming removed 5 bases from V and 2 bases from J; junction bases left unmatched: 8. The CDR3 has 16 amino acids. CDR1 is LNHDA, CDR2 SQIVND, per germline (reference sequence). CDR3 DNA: TGTGCCAGTAGTGTCCCAGGGGGCGGACGCAATCAGCCCCAGCATTTT. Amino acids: CASSVPGGGRNQPQHF.

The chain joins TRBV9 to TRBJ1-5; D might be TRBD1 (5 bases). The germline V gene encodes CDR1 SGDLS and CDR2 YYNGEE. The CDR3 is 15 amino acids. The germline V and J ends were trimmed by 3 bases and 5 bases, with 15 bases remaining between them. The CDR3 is CASSATGTLDQPQHF. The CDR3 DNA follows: TGTGCCAGCAGCGCAACCGGGACCTTAGATCAGCCCCAGCATTTT.

CDR3 region: CASSLAVGEQYF. Written as DNA, the CDR3 is TGTGCCAGCAGCTTAGCAGTCGGCGAGCAGTACTTC. This rearrangement joins TRBV13 to TRBJ2-7, with D unresolved. The ends were cut back, 1 base at V and 6 bases at J, with 7 bases in the middle. Germline loops: CDR1 PRHDT, CDR2 FYEKMQ (reference sequence). CDR3 length: 12 amino acids.

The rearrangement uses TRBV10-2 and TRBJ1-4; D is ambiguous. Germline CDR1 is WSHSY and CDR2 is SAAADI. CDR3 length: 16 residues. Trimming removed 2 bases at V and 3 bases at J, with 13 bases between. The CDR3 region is CASSEGRGSANEKLFF. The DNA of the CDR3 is TGCGCCAGCAGTGAGGGGCGGGGTTCAGCTAATGAAAAACTGTTTTTT.

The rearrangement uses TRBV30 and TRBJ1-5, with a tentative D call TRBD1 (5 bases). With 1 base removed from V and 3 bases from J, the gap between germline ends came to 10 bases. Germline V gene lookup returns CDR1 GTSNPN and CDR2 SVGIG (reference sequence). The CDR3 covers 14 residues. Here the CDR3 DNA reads TGTGCCTGGAGTGGGGGCCAGTCCAATCAGCCCCAGCATTTT. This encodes CAWSGGQSNQPQHF.

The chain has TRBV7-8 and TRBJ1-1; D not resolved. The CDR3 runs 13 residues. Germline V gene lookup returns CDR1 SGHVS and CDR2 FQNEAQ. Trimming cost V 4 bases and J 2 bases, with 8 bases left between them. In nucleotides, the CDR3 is TGTGCCAGCAGCTGGACGGGAAACACTGAAGCTTTCTTT. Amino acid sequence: CASSWTGNTEAFF.

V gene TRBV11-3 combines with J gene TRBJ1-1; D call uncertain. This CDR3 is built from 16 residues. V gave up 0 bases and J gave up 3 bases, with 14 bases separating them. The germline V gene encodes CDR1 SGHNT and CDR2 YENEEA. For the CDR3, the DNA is TGTGCCAGCAGCTTAGAATTTTACGGCCAGTACACTGAAGCTTTCTTT. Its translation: CASSLEFYGQYTEAFF.

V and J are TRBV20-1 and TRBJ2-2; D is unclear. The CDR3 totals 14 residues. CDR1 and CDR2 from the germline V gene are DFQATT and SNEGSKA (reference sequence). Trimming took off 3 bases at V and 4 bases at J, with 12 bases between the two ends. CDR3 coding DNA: TGCAGTGCTAGTGGAGTAGCCGGCACCGGGGAGCTGTTTTTT. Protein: CSASGVAGTGELFF.

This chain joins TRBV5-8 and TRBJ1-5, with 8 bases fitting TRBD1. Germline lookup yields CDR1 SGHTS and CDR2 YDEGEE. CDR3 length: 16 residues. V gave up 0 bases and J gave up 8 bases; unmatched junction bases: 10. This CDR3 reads CASSLARGLGGEPQHF. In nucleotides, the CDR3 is TGTGCCAGCAGCTTGGCCAGGGGGCTCGGGGGAGAGCCCCAGCATTTT.

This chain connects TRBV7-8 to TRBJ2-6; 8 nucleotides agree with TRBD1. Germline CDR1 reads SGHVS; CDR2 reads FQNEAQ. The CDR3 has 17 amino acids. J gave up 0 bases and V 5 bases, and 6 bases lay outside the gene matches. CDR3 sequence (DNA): TGTGCCAGCAGCCATAGGACAGGGCCCTCTGGGGCCAACGTCCTGACTTTC. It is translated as CASSHRTGPSGANVLTF.

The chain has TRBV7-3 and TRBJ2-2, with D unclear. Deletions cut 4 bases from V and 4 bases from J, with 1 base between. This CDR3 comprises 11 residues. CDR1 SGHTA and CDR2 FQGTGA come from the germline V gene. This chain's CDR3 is CASSSTGELFF. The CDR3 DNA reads TGTGCCAGCAGCTCCACCGGGGAGCTGTTTTTT.

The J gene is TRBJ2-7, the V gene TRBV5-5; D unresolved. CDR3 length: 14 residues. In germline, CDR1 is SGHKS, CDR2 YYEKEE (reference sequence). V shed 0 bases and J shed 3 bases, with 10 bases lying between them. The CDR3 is CASSLGGLGYEQYF. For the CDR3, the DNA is TGTGCCAGCAGCTTGGGAGGTCTCGGCTACGAGCAGTACTTC.

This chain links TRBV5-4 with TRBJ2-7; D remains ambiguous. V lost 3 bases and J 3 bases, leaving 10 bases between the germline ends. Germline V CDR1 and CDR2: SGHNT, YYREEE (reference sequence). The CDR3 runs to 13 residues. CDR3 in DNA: TGTGCCAGCAGCTACGGTTCCTACTACGAGCAGTACTTC. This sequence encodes CASSYGSYYEQYF.

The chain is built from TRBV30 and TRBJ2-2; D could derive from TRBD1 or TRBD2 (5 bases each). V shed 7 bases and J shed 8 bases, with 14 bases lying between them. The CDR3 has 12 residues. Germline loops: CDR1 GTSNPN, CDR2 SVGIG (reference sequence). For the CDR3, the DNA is TGTGCCTCCCCGGGACCAATTGGGGAGCTGTTTTTT. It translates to CASPGPIGELFF.

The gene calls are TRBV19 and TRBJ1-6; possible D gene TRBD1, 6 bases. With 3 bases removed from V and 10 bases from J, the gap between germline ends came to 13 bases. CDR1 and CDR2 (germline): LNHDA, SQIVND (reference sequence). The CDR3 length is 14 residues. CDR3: CASSIGTGRSPLHF. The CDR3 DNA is TGTGCCAGTAGTATCGGAACAGGGAGGTCACCCCTCCACTTT.

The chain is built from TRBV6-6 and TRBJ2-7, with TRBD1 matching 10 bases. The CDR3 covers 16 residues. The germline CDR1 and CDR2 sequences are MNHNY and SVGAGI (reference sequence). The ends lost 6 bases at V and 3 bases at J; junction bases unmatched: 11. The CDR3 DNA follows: TGTGCCAGCAGAGGGCCCCCGGGACAGGGGCTCTACGAGCAGTACTTC. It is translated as CASRGPPGQGLYEQYF.

The chain's CDR3 is CASGRGVANEKLFF. CDR3 in DNA: TGTGCCAGCGGTCGGGGGGTAGCTAATGAAAAACTGTTTTTT. The chain recombines TRBV6-5 with TRBJ1-4; tentative D call: TRBD1 (5 bases). Trimming left V 8 bases short and J 3 bases short, with 13 bases between. The CDR3 totals 14 residues. From germline, CDR1 is MNHEY and CDR2 SVGAGI.

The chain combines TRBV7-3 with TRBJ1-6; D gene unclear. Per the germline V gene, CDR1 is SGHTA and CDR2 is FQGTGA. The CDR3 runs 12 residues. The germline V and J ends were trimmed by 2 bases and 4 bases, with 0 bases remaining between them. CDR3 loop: CASSLYNSPLHF. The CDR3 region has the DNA TGTGCCAGCAGCTTATATAATTCACCCCTCCACTTT.

The chain's CDR3 is CASSFPNTIYF. The CDR3 bases are TGTGCCAGCAGCTTCCCAAACACCATATATTTT. The chain carries TRBV11-2 and TRBJ1-3; D uncertain. Trimming took 3 bases from V and 6 from J, leaving 3 bases between them. This CDR3 is 11 amino acids long. Germline lookup yields CDR1 SGHAT and CDR2 FQNNGV.

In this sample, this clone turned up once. CDR3 residues: CASSAPTGTGDRSTF. The CDR3 nucleotides are TGTGCCAGCAGCGCCCCGACCGGGACAGGGGACCGGTCCACCTTC. This rearrangement joins TRBV9 to TRBJ1-2; 10 bases are shared with TRBD1. This CDR3 is built from 15 residues. With V trimmed by 3 bases and J by 13 bases, 15 bases remained unmatched. Germline V CDR1 and CDR2: SGDLS, YYNGEE.

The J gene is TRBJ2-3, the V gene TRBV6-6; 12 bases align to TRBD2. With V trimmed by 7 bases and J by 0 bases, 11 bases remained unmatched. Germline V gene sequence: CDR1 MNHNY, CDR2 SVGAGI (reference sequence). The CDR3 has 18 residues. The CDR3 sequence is CASNSASGGALSTDTQYF. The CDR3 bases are TGTGCCAGCAATTCCGCTAGCGGGGGGGCCCTTAGCACAGATACGCAGTATTTT.

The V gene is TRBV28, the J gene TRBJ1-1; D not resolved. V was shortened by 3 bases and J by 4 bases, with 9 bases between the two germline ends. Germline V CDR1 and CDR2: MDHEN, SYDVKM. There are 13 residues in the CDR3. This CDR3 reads CASSLDYRTEAFF. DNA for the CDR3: TGTGCCAGCAGTTTGGATTATCGCACTGAAGCTTTCTTT. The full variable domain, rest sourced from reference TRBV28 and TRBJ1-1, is DVKVTQSSRYLVKRTGEKVFLECVQDMDHENMFWYRQDPGLGLRLIYFSYDVKMKEKGDIPEGYSVSREKKERFSLILESASTNQTSMYLCASSLDYRTEAFFGQGTRLTVV.